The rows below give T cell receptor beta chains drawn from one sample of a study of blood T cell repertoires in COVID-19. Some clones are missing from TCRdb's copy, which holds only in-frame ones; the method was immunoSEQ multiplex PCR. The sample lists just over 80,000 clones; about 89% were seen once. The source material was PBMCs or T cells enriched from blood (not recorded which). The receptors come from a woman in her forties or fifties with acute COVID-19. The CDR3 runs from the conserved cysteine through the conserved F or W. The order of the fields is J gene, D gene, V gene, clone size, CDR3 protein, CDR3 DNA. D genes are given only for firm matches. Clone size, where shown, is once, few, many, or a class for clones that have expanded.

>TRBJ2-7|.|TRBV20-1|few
CSASPSERQYF
TGCAGTGCTAGCCCCAGCGAAAGGCAGTACTTC
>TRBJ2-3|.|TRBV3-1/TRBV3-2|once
CASSQDGGLGDTQYF
TGTGCCAGCAGCCAAGACGGGGGACTGGGAGATACGCAGTATTTT
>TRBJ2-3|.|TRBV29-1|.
CSVDLPGGHSSTDTQYF
TGCAGCGTTGACCTCCCAGGGGGGCATTCTAGCACAGATACGCAGTATTTT
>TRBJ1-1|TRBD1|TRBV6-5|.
CASSYSGQMNTEAFF
TGTGCCAGCAGTTACTCGGGACAGATGAACACTGAAGCTTTCTTT
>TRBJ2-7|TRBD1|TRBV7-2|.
CASSSAGTGSSYEQYF
TGTGCCAGCAGCTCAGCCGGGACAGGGTCCTCCTACGAGCAGTACTTC
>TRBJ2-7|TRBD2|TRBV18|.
CASSVAGGGEQYF
TGTGCCAGCTCGGTAGCGGGAGGAGGAGAGCAGTACTTC
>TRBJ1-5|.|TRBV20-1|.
CSASGLNQPQHF
TGCAGTGCTAGTGGACTCAATCAGCCCCAGCATTTT
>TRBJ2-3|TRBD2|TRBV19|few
CASSERDTQYF
TGTGCCAGTAGTGAGCGGGACACGCAGTATTTT
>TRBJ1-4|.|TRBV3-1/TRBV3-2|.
CASSQDFQGWEKLFF
TGTGCCAGCAGCCAAGATTTCCAGGGTTGGGAAAAACTGTTTTTT
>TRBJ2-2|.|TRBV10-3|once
CAISESFGGRENTGELFF
TGTGCCATCAGTGAGTCGTTTGGAGGAAGGGAGAACACCGGGGAGCTGTTTTTT
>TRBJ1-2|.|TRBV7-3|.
CASSSYRGYTF
TGTGCCAGCAGCTCCTATCGGGGCTACACCTTC
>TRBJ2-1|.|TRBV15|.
CATSSAAGREQFF
TGTGCCACCAGCAGTGCTGCCGGCAGGGAGCAGTTCTTC
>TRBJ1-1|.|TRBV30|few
CAWSQGTGGAFF
TGTGCCTGGAGTCAGGGCACGGGCGGAGCTTTCTTT
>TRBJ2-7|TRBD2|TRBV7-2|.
CASSLVGTSAYEQYF
TGTGCCAGCAGCTTAGTGGGGACTAGCGCCTACGAGCAGTACTTC
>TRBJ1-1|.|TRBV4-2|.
CASSHTTRGTEAFF
TGTGCCAGCAGCCACACGACGCGGGGCACTGAAGCTTTCTTT
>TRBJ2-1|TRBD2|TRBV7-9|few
CASSLGSAGAMRNEQFF
TGTGCCAGCAGCCTCGGCTCAGCGGGAGCGATGCGCAATGAGCAGTTCTTC
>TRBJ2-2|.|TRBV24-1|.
CATSDWAGEGTGELFF
TGTGCCACCAGTGATTGGGCAGGGGAGGGGACCGGGGAGCTGTTTTTT
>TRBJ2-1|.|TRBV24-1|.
CATSVSRGSYNEQFF
TGTGCCACCAGTGTCTCCCGGGGCTCCTACAATGAGCAGTTCTTC